These T cell receptor beta chains were read from a single sample in a study of blood T cell repertoires in COVID-19. Measured with immunoSEQ multiplex PCR; TCRdb has only the in-frame clones, and not every one. Found here are about 230,000 clones, over 75% of them singletons; the top ten hold more than 9%. Sequenced: peripheral blood. The receptor source for this set is a man aged 50-60 years with COVID-19, enrolled during active disease. CDR3s include the opening cysteine and the closing phenylalanine or tryptophan. D genes are given only for firm matches. Size tells how often a clone was seen (once, few, many) or the class of an expanded clone, and some rows leave it out.

cdr3_length,d_call,v_call,j_call,clone_size,cdr3_aa,cdr3_nt
17,TRBD2,TRBV19,TRBJ2-1,.,CASSIDGAAGGRIEQFF,TGTGCCAGTAGTATAGATGGGGCTGCGGGGGGGCGGATTGAGCAGTTCTTC
15,.,TRBV6-2/TRBV6-3,TRBJ1-6,.,CASSLVSSYNSPLHF,TGTGCCAGCAGCCTAGTGAGCTCCTATAATTCACCCCTCCACTTT
15,TRBD1,TRBV3-1/TRBV3-2,TRBJ1-6,.,CASSQPQGAGSPLHF,TGTGCCAGCAGCCAACCCCAGGGGGCGGGTTCACCCCTCCACTTT
14,.,TRBV5-4,TRBJ2-1,.,CASSLGGIGNEQFF,TGTGCCAGCAGCTTAGGGGGTATAGGCAATGAGCAGTTCTTC
14,.,TRBV3-1/TRBV3-2,TRBJ2-3,.,CASSQAGGTDTQYF,TGTGCCAGCAGCCAAGCAGGGGGCACAGATACGCAGTATTTT
14,.,TRBV30,TRBJ2-7,.,CAWSRDLSSYEQYF,TGTGCCTGGAGTCGGGATCTGAGCTCCTACGAGCAGTACTTC
14,TRBD2,TRBV30,TRBJ2-3,.,CAWSQAGGTDTQYF,TGTGCCTGGAGTCAAGCGGGAGGGACAGATACGCAGTATTTT
13,TRBD1,TRBV29-1,TRBJ2-3,few,CSVDEGQPDTQYF,TGCAGCGTTGATGAGGGACAGCCCGATACGCAGTATTTT
15,.,TRBV7-3,TRBJ2-2,.,CASSSSGHNTGELFF,TGTGCCAGCAGCTCCTCGGGACACAACACCGGGGAGCTGTTTTTT
15,.,TRBV2,TRBJ1-1,.,CVSSEGWGQNTEAFF,TGTGTCAGCAGTGAGGGGTGGGGCCAGAACACTGAAGCTTTCTTT
17,TRBD2,TRBV6-4,TRBJ2-5,.,CASSDSLAGGPRETQYF,TGTGCCAGCAGTGATAGTCTAGCGGGGGGGCCCCGGGAGACCCAGTACTTC
14,.,TRBV6-1,TRBJ1-3,.,CASSEGNSGNTIYF,TGTGCCAGCAGTGAGGGCAACTCTGGAAACACCATATATTTT
15,.,TRBV3-1/TRBV3-2,TRBJ2-1,once,CASSQVRGVGDEQFF,TGTGCCAGCAGCCAAGTCCGCGGGGTGGGGGATGAGCAGTTCTTC
14,.,TRBV19,TRBJ1-1,.,CASRVGGTDTEAFF,TGTGCCAGTAGGGTCGGGGGGACGGACACTGAAGCTTTCTTT
15,TRBD1,TRBV2,TRBJ2-2,once,CASRQAGTGTGELFF,TGTGCCAGCAGGCAAGCCGGGACAGGCACCGGGGAGCTGTTTTTT
16,.,TRBV5-1,TRBJ2-7,once,CASSLALDRNSYEQYF,TGCGCCAGCAGCTTGGCCCTCGACAGGAACTCCTACGAGCAGTACTTC
20,.,TRBV21-1,TRBJ2-7,.,CASSKRRLAGTLDAIRGEYF,TGTGCCAGCAGCAAACGGAGACTAGCGGGCACTCTTGACGCGATCCGGGGAGAGTACTTC
15,TRBD1,TRBV6-5,TRBJ1-2,.,CASSYSGQGPHGYTF,TGTGCCAGCAGTTACTCCGGACAGGGTCCTCATGGCTACACCTTC
15,TRBD2,TRBV5-4,TRBJ2-3,.,CASSRLAGATDTQYF,TGTGCCAGCAGCAGATTAGCGGGAGCAACAGATACGCAGTATTTT
15,TRBD1,TRBV28,TRBJ1-5,.,CASTLSGQGNQPQHF,TGTGCCAGCACCCTATCGGGACAGGGGAATCAGCCCCAGCATTTT
15,TRBD2,TRBV4-2,TRBJ2-1,once,CASSQAAGGDSEQFF,TGTGCCAGCAGCCAAGCAGCGGGAGGGGACTCTGAGCAGTTCTTC
15,TRBD1,TRBV5-8,TRBJ1-4,few,CASSLPQGGSEKLFF,TGTGCCAGCAGCTTACCACAGGGGGGGAGTGAAAAACTGTTTTTT
16,TRBD2,TRBV5-1,TRBJ2-1,.,CASSLDTSGAYNEQFF,TGCGCCAGCAGCTTGGATACTAGCGGGGCCTACAATGAGCAGTTCTTC
16,.,TRBV2,TRBJ1-5,once,CASSRNDRISNQPQHF,TGTGCCAGCAGCCGAAATGACAGAATTAGCAATCAGCCCCAGCATTTT
14,TRBD1,TRBV6-1,TRBJ1-6,.,CASSEAGTASPLHF,TGTGCCAGCAGTGAAGCAGGGACAGCTTCACCCCTCCACTTT
17,TRBD2,TRBV5-1,TRBJ2-1,.,CASSLLTSGTNGNEQFF,TGCGCCAGCAGCTTGTTAACTAGCGGGACGAACGGGAATGAGCAGTTCTTC
19,TRBD2,TRBV18,TRBJ2-6,.,CASSPPGLAGNSGANVLTF,TGTGCCAGCTCACCACCGGGACTAGCGGGAAACTCTGGGGCCAACGTCCTGACTTTC
14,TRBD1,TRBV7-2,TRBJ2-7,.,CASSLAGTGKEQYF,TGTGCCAGCAGCTTAGCCGGGACAGGGAAAGAGCAGTACTTC
13,.,TRBV7-2,TRBJ2-4,.,CASSNRGLDIQYF,TGTGCCAGCAGCAACCGCGGTTTGGACATTCAGTACTTC
14,TRBD1,TRBV6-5,TRBJ1-2,.,CASSPRTGVGGYTF,TGTGCCAGCAGTCCTCGGACAGGGGTTGGAGGCTACACCTTC
14,.,TRBV18,TRBJ2-6,.,CASSPSSGANVLTF,TGTGCCAGCTCACCCAGCTCTGGGGCCAACGTCCTGACTTTC
18,TRBD1,TRBV5-1,TRBJ1-4,.,CASSLGDREFATNEKLFF,TGCGCCAGCAGCTTGGGAGACAGGGAATTCGCAACTAATGAAAAACTGTTTTTT
15,TRBD1,TRBV2,TRBJ1-6,.,CASSGTGIDNSPLHF,TGTGCCAGCAGTGGGACAGGGATCGATAATTCACCCCTCCACTTT
15,.,TRBV6-2/TRBV6-3,TRBJ1-5,.,CAISEPGYGNQPQHF,TGTGCCATCAGCGAACCGGGATACGGCAATCAGCCCCAGCATTTT
18,TRBD1,TRBV4-2,TRBJ2-7,.,CASSQLPAGTGTLDEQYF,TGTGCCAGCAGCCAACTCCCGGCCGGGACAGGGACCTTAGACGAGCAGTACTTC
15,TRBD1,TRBV18,TRBJ1-3,once,CASSPRTGAGNTIYF,TGTGCCAGCTCACCACGGACAGGGGCTGGAAACACCATATATTTT
13,.,TRBV21-1,TRBJ1-5,.,CTRTTGGRQPQHF,TGTACGAGGACTACAGGCGGTCGTCAGCCCCAGCATTTT
13,TRBD1,TRBV5-6,TRBJ2-7,.,CASRRTGSYEQYF,TGTGCCAGCCGACGGACAGGGTCCTACGAGCAGTACTTC
15,.,TRBV30,TRBJ2-3,.,CAWRRGQLQTDTQYF,TGTGCCTGGAGACGCGGACAGCTACAGACCGATACGCAGTATTTT
17,.,TRBV3-1/TRBV3-2,TRBJ1-3,few,CASSQVFGGLSGNTIYF,TGTGCCAGCAGCCAAGTATTCGGGGGACTCTCTGGAAACACCATATATTTT